A selection of T cell receptor beta chains follows, all from one sample in a study of regulatory T cells in long-lasting Graves disease. TCRdb itself ran the multiplex PCR reads through MiXCR, one entry per CDR3 protein. The sample has 410,000 or so distinct CDR3 sequences, about 15% seen once. These data were likewise used in another study, on T cells in Graves' hyperthyroidism and ophthalmopathy.

The sequencing here drew on peripheral blood mononuclear cells (PBMCs), taken at new diagnosis, from a patient treated with antithyroid drugs. Every receptor here comes from a woman younger than 45 with Graves disease. The CDR3 runs from the conserved cysteine through the conserved F or W. The D gene is left open where the match is weak. Rows give clone size only sometimes, using once, few, many, or a class for an expanded clone.

V gene	D gene	J gene	clone size	CDR3 DNA	CDR3 protein
TRBV29-1	.	TRBJ2-7	.	TGCAGCGTAGCGACCCAGGGCTACGAGCAGTACTTC	CSVATQGYEQYF
TRBV19	TRBD2	TRBJ2-7	few	TGTGCCAGTACCCCCGGGACTAGCGTGAACTACGAGCAGTACTTC	CASTPGTSVNYEQYF
TRBV18	.	TRBJ2-6	.	TGTGCCAGCTCGCACCGGGTGGTTGGGGCCAACGTCCTGACTTTC	CASSHRVVGANVLTF
TRBV20-1	.	TRBJ1-5	many	TGCAGTGTCCTCCACTGGAGCCGGAGGGGCAATCAGCCCCAGCATTTT	CSVLHWSRRGNQPQHF
TRBV5-6	.	TRBJ1-2	few	TGTGCCAGCAGGGGGAAAGGGGCGAGCTATGGCTACACCTTC	CASRGKGASYGYTF
TRBV27	.	TRBJ1-1	many	TGTGCCAGCAGTTTAGTCTCAGGGTGGACTGAAGCTTTCTTT	CASSLVSGWTEAFF
TRBV30	TRBD2	TRBJ2-1	.	TGTGCCTGGAGCCCACTAGCGGGAGCTTTCGGTGAGCAGTTCTTC	CAWSPLAGAFGEQFF
TRBV3-1	.	TRBJ2-7	many	TGTGCCAGCAGCCAAGGCGGAGGGGTAGACGAGCAGTACTTC	CASSQGGGVDEQYF
TRBV5-5	TRBD1	TRBJ1-2	few	TGTGCCAGCAGCTGGACAGGGGAACCTAGCTATGGCTACACCTTC	CASSWTGEPSYGYTF
TRBV13	.	TRBJ2-7	many	TGTGCCAGCAGCTTCAAATCCCGCGGCTACGAGCAGTACTTC	CASSFKSRGYEQYF
TRBV4-1	.	TRBJ2-5	few	TGCGCCAGCAGCCAAGGTCAGGGGACCCAGTACTTC	CASSQGQGTQYF
TRBV3-1	.	TRBJ1-2	few	TGTGCCAGCAGCCAAGAAGGGGGACACTCCTATGGCTACACCTTC	CASSQEGGHSYGYTF
TRBV10-3	TRBD1	TRBJ1-2	few	TGTGCCATCTTGGACAGGGAGGGTGGCTACACCTTC	CAILDREGGYTF
TRBV5-1	.	TRBJ2-7	many	TGCGCCAGCAGCCAGGGTGTGACCTCCTACGAGCAGTACTTC	CASSQGVTSYEQYF
TRBV4-2	.	TRBJ2-3	.	TGTGCCAGCAGCCCCAGAGTAGCGTCTAGCACAGATACGCAGTATTTT	CASSPRVASSTDTQYF
TRBV9	TRBD1	TRBJ1-6	few	TGTGCCAGCAGCGTAGTGCCGACAGGGGAAAGTTCACCCCTCCACTTT	CASSVVPTGESSPLHF
TRBV24-1	TRBD2	TRBJ2-5	few	TGTGCCACCAGTGCTAGGTGGGAGACTAGCCCAATTCTTCAAGAGACCCAGTACTTC	CATSARWETSPILQETQYF
TRBV12-5	.	TRBJ1-4	.	TGTGCTAGTGGTTTGGCAGTACAGGGAAAACTGTTTTTT	CASGLAVQGKLFF
TRBV15	.	TRBJ1-2	.	TGTGCCACCAGCAGAGCAAGCAGGGGTGCGGGCTACACCTTC	CATSRASRGAGYTF
TRBV5-5	.	TRBJ2-7	many	TGTGCCAGCAGATGGGGGAGGAGCTCCTACGAGCAGTACTTC	CASRWGRSSYEQYF
TRBV3-1	.	TRBJ2-5	many	TGTGCCAGCAGCCAAGTTCGGCGGAGAATGGAGACCCAGTACTTC	CASSQVRRRMETQYF
TRBV20-1	TRBD2	TRBJ2-5	many	TGCAGTGCTAGAACTAGCGGGAGCTCCGAGACCCAGTACTTC	CSARTSGSSETQYF
TRBV29-1	TRBD2	TRBJ2-5	few	TGCAGCGTTCGTTTTCACGGGGGAGGGGCAGAGACCCAGTACTTC	CSVRFHGGGAETQYF
TRBV7-9	.	TRBJ2-1	many	TGTGCCAGCAGCTCACACGACCGGGACTTCCCATTGTCTAACTACAATGAGCAGTTCTTC	CASSSHDRDFPLSNYNEQFF
TRBV20-1	TRBD2	TRBJ2-1	many	TGCAGTGCTAGAGATCTGGCGAGCGGGGGATTCAATGAGCAGTTCTTC	CSARDLASGGFNEQFF
TRBV6-1	TRBD1	TRBJ2-5	many	TGTGCCAGCAGTGAAGCGCTTCAAGACAGGGGGAAAGAGACCCAGTACTTC	CASSEALQDRGKETQYF
TRBV20-1	.	TRBJ2-7	many	TGCAGTGCCAGACCTTACGGGAGCGTCGACGAGCAGTACTTC	CSARPYGSVDEQYF
TRBV4-1	.	TRBJ2-3	.	TGCGCCAGCAGCCATCCCTCCTCGGACAGCACAGATACGCAGTATTTT	CASSHPSSDSTDTQYF
TRBV20-1	.	TRBJ1-1	many	TGCAGTGCTAGAGACACGGGCGGGAACACTGAAGCTTTCTTT	CSARDTGGNTEAFF
TRBV15	TRBD2	TRBJ2-1	.	TGTGCCACCTCGGCGCTAGCGGGGAATGAGCAGTTCTTC	CATSALAGNEQFF
TRBV20-1	TRBD2	TRBJ2-3	many	TGCAGTGCTAGAGATCTAGCGGGAGTTGCAGATACGCAGTATTTT	CSARDLAGVADTQYF
TRBV24-1	.	TRBJ2-7	many	TGTGCCACCAGTGATTTGCAGGGCTACGAGCAGTACTTC	CATSDLQGYEQYF
TRBV12-3/TRBV12-4	.	TRBJ1-2	many	TGTGCCAGCAGCCCCGGGACCGCGTATGGCTACACCTTC	CASSPGTAYGYTF
TRBV18	.	TRBJ2-7	many	TGTGCCAGCTCACCAGATCAGGGGGGAGCCTCCTACGAGCAGTACTTC	CASSPDQGGASYEQYF
TRBV5-1	TRBD2	TRBJ2-1	many	TGCGCCAGCAGCTGGACTAGCGGGGACAATGAGCAGTTCTTC	CASSWTSGDNEQFF
TRBV10-3	.	TRBJ2-1	few	TGTGCCATCAGTGAGGGTACCCCCACCCCCAATGAGCAGTTCTTC	CAISEGTPTPNEQFF
TRBV11-3	.	TRBJ2-1	many	TGTGCCAGCAGCTTAGGCAACTACAATGAGCAGTTCTTC	CASSLGNYNEQFF